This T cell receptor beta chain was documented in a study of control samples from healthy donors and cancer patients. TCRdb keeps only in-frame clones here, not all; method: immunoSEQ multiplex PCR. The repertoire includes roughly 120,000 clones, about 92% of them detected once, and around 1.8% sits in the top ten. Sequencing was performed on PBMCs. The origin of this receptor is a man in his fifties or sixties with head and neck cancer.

The CDR3 reads CASSYPTGVGGLYHEQYF. The CDR3 DNA sequence: TGTGCCAGCAGTTACCCGACAGGAGTGGGGGGTTTATACCACGAGCAGTACTTC. V gene TRBV6-2 or TRBV6-3 combines with J gene TRBJ2-7; possibly TRBD1 or TRBD2 for D (6 bases each). Germline V gene lookup returns CDR1 MNHEY and CDR2 SVGEGT. V lost 2 bases and J 5 bases, leaving 25 bases between the germline ends. The CDR3 contains 18 residues.